This passage covers 18 T cell receptor beta chains from one sample sequenced in a study of control samples from healthy donors and cancer patients. Clones were sequenced by immunoSEQ multiplex PCR, and TCRdb holds only the in-frame ones, with some missing. The profile covers 85,000 to 95,000 clones, with 88% appearing a single time and approximately 14% taken by the ten largest. The sample comprised blood. These receptor sequences come from a woman in her 70s in good health.

V usage is TRBV2 and J usage is TRBJ1-3; D remains ambiguous. V lost 11 bases to trimming and J lost 3 bases, with 8 bases between them. This CDR3 is built from 11 residues. CDR1 and CDR2 (germline): SNHLY, FYNNEI. CDR3 region: CAQTSGNTIYF. The CDR3 DNA is TGTGCCCAGACAAGTGGAAACACCATATATTTT. The full variable domain, completed using reference TRBV2 and TRBJ1-3, is EPEVTQTPSHQVTQMGQEVILRCVPISNHLYFYWYRQILGQKVEFLVSFYNNEISEKSEIFDDQFSVERPDGSNFTLKIRSTKLEDSAMYFCAQTSGNTIYFGEGSWLTVV.

A note on this clone: This same CDR3 is encoded by further DNA sequences in the sample. The V call is TRBV27, the J call TRBJ2-2; TRBD2 aligns across 13 bases. Germline V gene data show CDR1 as MNHEY and CDR2 as SMNVEV (reference sequence). CDR3 size: 15 residues. The ends lost 3 bases at V and 8 bases at J; junction bases unmatched: 3. In nucleotides, the CDR3 is TGTGCCAGCAGTTTCGGGACTAGCGGGACTGGGGAGCTGTTTTTT. Translating it yields CASSFGTSGTGELFF.

This clone came up a few times. The rearrangement joins TRBV5-1 to TRBJ1-2, with 7 nucleotides matching TRBD1. The CDR3 consists of 16 residues. The ends lost 4 bases at V and 4 bases at J; junction bases unmatched: 13. The germline V gene has CDR1 SGHRS and CDR2 YFSETQ. The CDR3 nucleotides are TGCGCCAGCAGCCCCGCCGGGACAGATGCGGCCTATGGCTACACCTTC. Translating gives CASSPAGTDAAYGYTF. Using reference TRBV5-1 and TRBJ1-2 for the parts outside the CDR3, the full variable domain is KAGVTQTPRYLIKTRGQQVTLSCSPISGHRSVSWYQQTPGQGLQFLFEYFSETQRNKGNFPGRFSGRQFSNSRSEMNVSTLELGDSALYLCASSPAGTDAAYGYTFGSGTRLTVV.

The table lists this clone with a count of one. The chain has TRBV4-1 and TRBJ2-1, with unresolved D. The V end was cut by 3 bases, the J end by 9 bases, with 15 bases between. CDR3 length equals 14 residues. CDR1 and CDR2 from the germline V gene are MGHRA and YSYEKL. CDR3 nucleotides: TGCGCCAGCAGCCATCCCCTTGACACCAGTGAGCAGTTCTTC. Protein sequence: CASSHPLDTSEQFF.

The J gene is TRBJ1-2, the V gene TRBV3-1 (or the pseudogene TRBV3-2); possibly TRBD1 for D (6 bases). Trimming left V 5 bases short and J 6 bases short, with 13 bases between. Germline lookup yields CDR1 LGHDT and CDR2 YNNKEL (reference sequence). There are 13 residues in the CDR3. The CDR3 here is CASSADRNDGYTF. CDR3 DNA sequence: TGTGCCAGCAGCGCGGACAGAAATGATGGCTACACCTTC.

This clone has only one observation. The chain employs TRBV21-1 and TRBJ2-1; TRBD2 is taken as the D call from the table, unchecked against the DNA. TRBV21-1 represents a pseudogene. This CDR3 spans 14 amino acids. The chain's CDR3 is CASSKKPGYNEQFF. DNA for the CDR3: TGTGCCAGCAGCAAAAAACCGGGCTACAATGAGCAGTTCTTC.

This clone was detected once. V is TRBV14 and J is TRBJ1-1; no reliable D call. The CDR3 has 13 amino acids. Trimming pared 0 bases from V and 8 bases from J, leaving 10 bases between. Germline-derived CDR1 and CDR2 are SGHDN and FVKESK. The chain's CDR3 is CASSQDLGREAFF. DNA for the CDR3: TGTGCCAGCAGCCAAGATTTAGGTCGGGAAGCTTTCTTT. The full variable domain, rest sourced from reference TRBV14 and TRBJ1-1, is EAGVTQFPSHSVIEKGQTVTLRCDPISGHDNLYWYRRVMGKEIKFLLHFVKESKQDESGMPNNRFLAERTGGTYSTLKVQPAELEDSGVYFCASSQDLGREAFFGQGTRLTVV.

V gene TRBV4-3 combines with J gene TRBJ2-3; tentative D call: TRBD2 (6 bases). The V end was cut by 0 bases, the J end by 8 bases, with 9 bases between. Germline CDR1 reads LGHNA; CDR2 reads YSLEER. There are 13 residues in the CDR3. For the CDR3, the DNA is TGCGCCAGCAGCCAAGATTTCGGGGGTACGCAGTATTTT. Translation gives CASSQDFGGTQYF.

The chain links TRBV5-6 to TRBJ2-1; possibly TRBD1 for D (6 bases). V gave up 2 bases and J gave up 9 bases, with 12 bases separating them. CDR3 size: 13 residues. Germline lookup yields CDR1 SGHDT and CDR2 YYEEEE. In DNA form, the CDR3 reads TGTGCCAGCAGCTTCGGGCAGGGGACTGAGCAGTTCTTC. This translates into CASSFGQGTEQFF.

The chain uses TRBV5-1 and TRBJ2-7; possible D gene TRBD1, 6 bases. The V gene's germline CDR1 is SGHRS and CDR2 YFSETQ. CDR3 size: 14 residues. V dropped 2 bases and J dropped 3 bases, with 12 bases sitting between them. CDR3 nucleotide sequence: TGCGCCAGCAGCTTTAATGGGGGCCTCTACGAGCAGTACTTC. Translating it yields CASSFNGGLYEQYF.

J is TRBJ1-2 and V is TRBV10-3; the D gene is possibly TRBD1 (5 bases). This CDR3 region has 13 residues. V was cut by 7 bases and J by 3 bases, with 12 bases left in between. Germline CDR1 is ENHRY and CDR2 is SYGVKD. The CDR3 nucleotides read TGTGCCATCAAAGCGACAGACTACTATGGCTACACCTTC. This sequence encodes CAIKATDYYGYTF.

Remarks on this clone: In the same sample, other DNA sequences code for this CDR3. CDR3 residues: CASKTAPSSYNEQFF. The DNA of the CDR3 is TGTGCCAGCAAAACAGCTCCCAGCTCCTACAATGAGCAGTTCTTC. J is TRBJ2-1 and V is TRBV6-5; D unclear. CDR3 length: 15 amino acids. The germline gives CDR1 MNHEY, CDR2 SVGAGI. V dropped 7 bases and J dropped 0 bases, with 13 bases sitting between them.

Points on this clone: The sample carries other DNA sequences with the same CDR3. The gene calls are TRBV9 and TRBJ1-3; D unclear. The germline CDR1 and CDR2 sequences are SGDLS and YYNGEE. V shed 0 bases and J shed 0 bases, with 7 bases lying between them. CDR3 length: 15 amino acids. The CDR3 coding sequence is TGTGCCAGCAGCGTAGGGGGAAGCTCTGGAAACACCATATATTTT. Protein sequence: CASSVGGSSGNTIYF.

The chain has TRBV7-9 and TRBJ1-4; D is unclear. Trimming removed 5 bases at V and 7 bases at J, with 17 bases between. CDR1 is SEHNR and CDR2 is FQNEAQ in the germline V gene (reference sequence). The CDR3 is 15 residues long. This CDR3 is CASSETTHWGEKLFF. The CDR3 DNA follows: TGTGCCAGCAGCGAAACTACTCATTGGGGTGAAAAACTGTTTTTT.

V is TRBV5-8 and J is TRBJ1-1; D perhaps matches TRBD1 (6 bases). Germline V gene sequence: CDR1 SGHTS, CDR2 YDEGEE. The CDR3 covers 15 residues. The V end lost 2 bases, the J end lost 0 bases, and 11 bases lay between the germline ends. The CDR3 DNA reads TGTGCCAGCAGCTTCCGACAGGCGCTGAACACTGAAGCTTTCTTT. This codes for CASSFRQALNTEAFF. Drawing the rest from reference TRBV5-8 and TRBJ1-1, the complete variable domain is EAGVTQSPTHLIKTRGQQATLRCSPISGHTSVYWYQQALGLGLQFLLWYDEGEERNRGNFPPRFSGRQFPNYSSELNVNALELEDSALYLCASSFRQALNTEAFFGQGTRLTVV.

On this clone: The same CDR3 can be traced to other DNA sequences in this sample. This sequence joins TRBV5-1 and TRBJ1-2, with D possibly TRBD1 on 5 matching bases. Per the germline V gene, CDR1 is SGHRS and CDR2 is YFSETQ. The CDR3 has 14 amino acids. V was clipped by 0 bases and J by 3 bases, with 9 bases between them. DNA of the CDR3: TGCGCCAGCAGCTTGGTGGGAGGGGACTATGGCTACACCTTC. This codes for CASSLVGGDYGYTF.

This CDR3 is CASSLTETGELFF. The CDR3 DNA is TGCGCCAGCAGCTTGACAGAGACCGGGGAGCTGTTTTTT. The V call is TRBV5-1, the J call TRBJ2-2; D uncertain. Germline CDR1 reads SGHRS; CDR2 reads YFSETQ. V shed 1 base and J shed 5 bases, with 6 bases lying between them. CDR3 length equals 13 residues.

The chain joins TRBV11-2 to TRBJ2-3, with a weak D call TRBD1 (6 bases). Trimming took off 1 base at V and 4 bases at J, with 21 bases between the two ends. CDR1 and CDR2 (germline): SGHAT, FQNNGV. CDR3 size: 18 residues. The CDR3 sequence is CASSLVPETGSLADTQYF. CDR3 nucleotide sequence: TGTGCCAGCAGCTTAGTTCCCGAGACAGGCTCCCTCGCAGATACGCAGTATTTT.